The clone carrying this T cell receptor beta chain was observed a few times. No antigen is known for it. Sequencing relied on a cDNA template that was reverse transcribed from extracted RNA. Produced via immunoSEQ multiplex PCR; TCRdb's table is partial and in-frame only. The top ten hold more than 25% of the sample, which has roughly 120,000 clones, approximately 52% seen once. Treatment indicated: oral pan-JAK inhibitor, 5-10 mg twice daily. The data belong to a study of CD8+ T cells in alopecia areata. Overall study context: A 6-month off-drug phase came after tofacitinib, which had lasted 6 to 18 months.

Whole-study results and caveats: It was lesional scalp, especially alopecia totalis/universalis, that showed higher clonality than normal scalp.

CDR1 and CDR2 (germline): LNHDA, SQIVND (reference sequence). The CDR3 has 13 amino acids. The V gene lost 7 bases and the J gene lost 4 bases, with 11 bases spanning the gap. The sequence derives from a human donor with alopecia areata. The sample was CD8+ T cells sorted from blood, taken at week 4, from a patient treated with tofacitinib. V and J are TRBV19 and TRBJ2-1; D not certain. Here the CDR3 reads CASTPVGYNEQFF. The CDR3 coding sequence is TGTGCCAGTACTCCGGTAGGATACAATGAGCAGTTCTTC.